This TCR beta chain was sequenced for a study of blood T cells in healthy people across ages. Study conclusions and caveats: Per million T cells, TCR beta diversity dropped roughly linearly as age increased.

Primed by a sample-barcoded 5' primer and a J-beta primer mix, a second PCR proceeded for 7 to 11 cycles. TCRdb independently ran MiXCR on the 5' RACE reads; one entry per CDR3 protein. The sample consists of some 1.4 million distinct CDR3 sequences, around two fifths of them appearing once. This CDR3 comprises 13 residues. J was trimmed by 4 bases and V by 6 bases; bases with no gene match: 9. The germline V gene encodes CDR1 DFQATT and CDR2 SNEGSKA (reference sequence). As for this clonotype: Its target is unknown.

Material for sequencing was blood. V usage is TRBV20-1 and J usage is TRBJ2-7, with 7 positions matching TRBD1. This receptor was taken from a woman between 18 and 29 years old in good health. The CDR3 sequence: CSAGDRAGYEQYF. The CDR3 bases are TGCAGTGCCGGCGACAGGGCAGGTTACGAGCAGTACTTC.